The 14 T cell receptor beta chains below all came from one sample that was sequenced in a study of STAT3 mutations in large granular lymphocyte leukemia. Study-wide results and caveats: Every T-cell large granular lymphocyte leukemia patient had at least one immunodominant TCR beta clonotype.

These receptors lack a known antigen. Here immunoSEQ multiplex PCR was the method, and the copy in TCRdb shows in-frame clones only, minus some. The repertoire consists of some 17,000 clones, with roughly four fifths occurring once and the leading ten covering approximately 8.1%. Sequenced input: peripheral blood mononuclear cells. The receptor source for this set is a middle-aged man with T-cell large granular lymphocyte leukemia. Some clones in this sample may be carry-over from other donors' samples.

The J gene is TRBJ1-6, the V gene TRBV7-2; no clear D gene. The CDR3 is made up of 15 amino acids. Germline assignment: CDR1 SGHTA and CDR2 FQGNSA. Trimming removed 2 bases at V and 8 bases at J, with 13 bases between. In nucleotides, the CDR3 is TGTGCCAGCAGCTTAAGGGAAAGTAGAGATTCACCCCTCCACTTT. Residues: CASSLRESRDSPLHF.

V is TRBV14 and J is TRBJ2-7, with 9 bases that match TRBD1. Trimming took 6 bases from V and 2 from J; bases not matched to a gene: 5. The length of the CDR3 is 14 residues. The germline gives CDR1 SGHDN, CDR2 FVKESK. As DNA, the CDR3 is TGTGCCAGCAGGGGACAGGGATCCCCCTACGAGCAGTACTTC. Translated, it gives CASRGQGSPYEQYF.

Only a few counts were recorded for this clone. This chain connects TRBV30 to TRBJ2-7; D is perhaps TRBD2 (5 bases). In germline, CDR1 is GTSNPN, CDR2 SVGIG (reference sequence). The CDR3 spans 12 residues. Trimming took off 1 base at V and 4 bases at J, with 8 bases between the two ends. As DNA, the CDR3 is TGTGCCTGGAGTGGAGGGCAGTACGAGCAGTACTTC. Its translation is CAWSGGQYEQYF. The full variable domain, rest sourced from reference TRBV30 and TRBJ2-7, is SQTIHQWPATLVQPVGSPLSLECTVEGTSNPNLYWYRQAAGRGLQLLFYSVGIGQISSEVPQNLSASRPQDRQFILSSKKLLLSDSGFYLCAWSGGQYEQYFGPGTRLTVT.

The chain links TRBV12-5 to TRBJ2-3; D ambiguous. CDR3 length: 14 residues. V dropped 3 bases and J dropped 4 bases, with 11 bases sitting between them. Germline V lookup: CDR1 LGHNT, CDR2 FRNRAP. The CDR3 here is CASGLDLGPDTQYF. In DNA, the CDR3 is TGTGCTAGTGGTTTAGACTTAGGACCAGATACGCAGTATTTT.

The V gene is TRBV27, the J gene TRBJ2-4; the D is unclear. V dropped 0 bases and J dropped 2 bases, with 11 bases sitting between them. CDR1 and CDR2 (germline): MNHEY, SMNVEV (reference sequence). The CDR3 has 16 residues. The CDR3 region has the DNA TGTGCCAGCAGTTTATCTGTGACAACCACCAAAAACATTCAGTACTTC. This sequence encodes CASSLSVTTTKNIQYF.

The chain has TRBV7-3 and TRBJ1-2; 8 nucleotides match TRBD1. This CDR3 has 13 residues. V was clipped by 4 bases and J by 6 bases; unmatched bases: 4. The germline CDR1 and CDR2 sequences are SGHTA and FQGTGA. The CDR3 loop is CASSSQQGDGYTF. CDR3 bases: TGTGCCAGCAGCTCCCAACAGGGGGATGGCTACACCTTC.

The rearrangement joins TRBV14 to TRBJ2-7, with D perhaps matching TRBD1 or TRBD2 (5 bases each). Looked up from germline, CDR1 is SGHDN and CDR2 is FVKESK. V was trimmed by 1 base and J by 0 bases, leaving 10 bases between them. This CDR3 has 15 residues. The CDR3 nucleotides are TGTGCCAGCAGCCAAGGGGACGTGAACTCCTACGAGCAGTACTTC. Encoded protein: CASSQGDVNSYEQYF.

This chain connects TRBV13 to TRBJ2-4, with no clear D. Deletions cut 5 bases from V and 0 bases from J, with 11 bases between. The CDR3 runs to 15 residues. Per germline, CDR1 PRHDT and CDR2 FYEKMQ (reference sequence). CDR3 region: CASSPLRLAKNIQYF. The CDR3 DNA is TGTGCCAGCAGCCCCCTGCGGTTAGCCAAAAACATTCAGTACTTC.

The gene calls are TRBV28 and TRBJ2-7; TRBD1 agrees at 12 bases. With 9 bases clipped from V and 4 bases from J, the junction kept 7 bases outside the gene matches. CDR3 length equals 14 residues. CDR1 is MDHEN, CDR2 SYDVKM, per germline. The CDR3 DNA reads TGTGCCAGTGGCGGGACAGGGGGCAGGTACGAGCAGTACTTC. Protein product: CASGGTGGRYEQYF.

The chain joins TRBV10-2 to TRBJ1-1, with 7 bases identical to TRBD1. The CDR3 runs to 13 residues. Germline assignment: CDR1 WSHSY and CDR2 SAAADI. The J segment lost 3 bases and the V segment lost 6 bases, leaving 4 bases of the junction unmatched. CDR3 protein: CASRGQRDTEAFF. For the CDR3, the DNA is TGCGCCAGCAGGGGACAGAGGGACACTGAAGCTTTCTTT.

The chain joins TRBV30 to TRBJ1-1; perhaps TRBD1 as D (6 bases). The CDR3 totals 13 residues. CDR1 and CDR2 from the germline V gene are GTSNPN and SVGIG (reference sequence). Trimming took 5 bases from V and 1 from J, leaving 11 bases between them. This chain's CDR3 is CAWGRTANTEAFF. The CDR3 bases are TGTGCCTGGGGGAGGACAGCGAACACTGAAGCTTTCTTT.

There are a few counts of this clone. As DNA, the CDR3 is TGTGCCTCCTCCTGGGGCGCGGGACGGGAGACCCAGTACTTC. It is translated as CASSWGAGRETQYF. The rearrangement links TRBV10-3 to TRBJ2-5; D is possibly TRBD2 (6 bases). The CDR3 length is 14 residues. Germline CDR1 and CDR2: ENHRY and SYGVKD. Between the trimmed V and J ends, which lost 11 bases and 5 bases, there was a span of 21 bases.

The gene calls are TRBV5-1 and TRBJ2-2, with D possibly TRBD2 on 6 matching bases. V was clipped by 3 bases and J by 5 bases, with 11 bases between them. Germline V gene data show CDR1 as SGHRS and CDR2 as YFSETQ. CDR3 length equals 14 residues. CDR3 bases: TGCGCCAGCAGCTCCGGAGGGGAGACCGGGGAGCTGTTTTTT. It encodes CASSSGGETGELFF.

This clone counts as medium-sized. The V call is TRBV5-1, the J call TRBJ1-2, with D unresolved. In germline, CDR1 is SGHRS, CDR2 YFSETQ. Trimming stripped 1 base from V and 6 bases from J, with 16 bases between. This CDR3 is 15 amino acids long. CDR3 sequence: CASSLQPGLGNGYTF. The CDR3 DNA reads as TGCGCCAGCAGCTTGCAGCCGGGCCTGGGGAATGGCTACACCTTC. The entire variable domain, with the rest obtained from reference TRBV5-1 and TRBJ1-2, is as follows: KAGVTQTPRYLIKTRGQQVTLSCSPISGHRSVSWYQQTPGQGLQFLFEYFSETQRNKGNFPGRFSGRQFSNSRSEMNVSTLELGDSALYLCASSLQPGLGNGYTFGSGTRLTVV.